This section outlines one TCR beta chain sequence together with its context. The data derive from a study of blood T cell repertoires in COVID-19. Across the study: PBMCs, B-cell-depleted T cells, or T cells provided the cDNA or gDNA that made up the material.

Per the authors' pipeline: Estimation of nucleated cell counts was performed using reference gene primer amplification. Repertoires were generated with immunoSEQ multiplex PCR, while TCRdb's copy carries only in-frame clones and drops some. V and J calls and clone size come straight from that table; D and trimming were deduced from the DNA. Counted here are under 300,000 clones, around 82% occurring once; the ten biggest clones make up 4.5% to 6%. Germline CDR1 and CDR2: SGHDT and YYEEEE. With V trimmed by 1 base and J by 0 bases, 8 bases remained unmatched. The CDR3 length is 18 residues. The sequence was collected from an elderly woman with active or convalescent COVID-19. The chain couples TRBV5-6 to TRBJ2-3; 10 bases line up with TRBD2. The sequencing sample was made of peripheral blood. CDR3 DNA sequence: TGTGCCAGCAGCTTGAGGTTAGCGGGGGGTGTTAGCACAGATACGCAGTATTTT. Amino acids: CASSLRLAGGVSTDTQYF.